This T cell receptor beta chain was captured by sequencing in a study of T cell changes during pregnancy in multiple sclerosis. The table came from immunoSEQ multiplex PCR; TCRdb's copy has only in-frame clones and leaves some out. This repertoire shows fewer than 150,000 clones, about 96% found once; its top ten account for roughly 0.45%. This clone was recorded once. The CDR3 totals 15 residues. Germline CDR1 KGHSH, CDR2 LQKENI. Trimming cost V 5 bases and J 4 bases, with 15 bases left between them. This rearrangement joins TRBV18 to TRBJ1-5, with D possibly being TRBD1 (6 bases). The sequencing here drew on peripheral blood, taken after pregnancy. This receptor was taken from a female donor with multiple sclerosis, enrolled in a pregnancy study. CDR3: CASSSGELSNQPQHF. The CDR3 DNA reads TGTGCCAGCTCATCAGGGGAGCTCTCGAATCAGCCCCAGCATTTT.